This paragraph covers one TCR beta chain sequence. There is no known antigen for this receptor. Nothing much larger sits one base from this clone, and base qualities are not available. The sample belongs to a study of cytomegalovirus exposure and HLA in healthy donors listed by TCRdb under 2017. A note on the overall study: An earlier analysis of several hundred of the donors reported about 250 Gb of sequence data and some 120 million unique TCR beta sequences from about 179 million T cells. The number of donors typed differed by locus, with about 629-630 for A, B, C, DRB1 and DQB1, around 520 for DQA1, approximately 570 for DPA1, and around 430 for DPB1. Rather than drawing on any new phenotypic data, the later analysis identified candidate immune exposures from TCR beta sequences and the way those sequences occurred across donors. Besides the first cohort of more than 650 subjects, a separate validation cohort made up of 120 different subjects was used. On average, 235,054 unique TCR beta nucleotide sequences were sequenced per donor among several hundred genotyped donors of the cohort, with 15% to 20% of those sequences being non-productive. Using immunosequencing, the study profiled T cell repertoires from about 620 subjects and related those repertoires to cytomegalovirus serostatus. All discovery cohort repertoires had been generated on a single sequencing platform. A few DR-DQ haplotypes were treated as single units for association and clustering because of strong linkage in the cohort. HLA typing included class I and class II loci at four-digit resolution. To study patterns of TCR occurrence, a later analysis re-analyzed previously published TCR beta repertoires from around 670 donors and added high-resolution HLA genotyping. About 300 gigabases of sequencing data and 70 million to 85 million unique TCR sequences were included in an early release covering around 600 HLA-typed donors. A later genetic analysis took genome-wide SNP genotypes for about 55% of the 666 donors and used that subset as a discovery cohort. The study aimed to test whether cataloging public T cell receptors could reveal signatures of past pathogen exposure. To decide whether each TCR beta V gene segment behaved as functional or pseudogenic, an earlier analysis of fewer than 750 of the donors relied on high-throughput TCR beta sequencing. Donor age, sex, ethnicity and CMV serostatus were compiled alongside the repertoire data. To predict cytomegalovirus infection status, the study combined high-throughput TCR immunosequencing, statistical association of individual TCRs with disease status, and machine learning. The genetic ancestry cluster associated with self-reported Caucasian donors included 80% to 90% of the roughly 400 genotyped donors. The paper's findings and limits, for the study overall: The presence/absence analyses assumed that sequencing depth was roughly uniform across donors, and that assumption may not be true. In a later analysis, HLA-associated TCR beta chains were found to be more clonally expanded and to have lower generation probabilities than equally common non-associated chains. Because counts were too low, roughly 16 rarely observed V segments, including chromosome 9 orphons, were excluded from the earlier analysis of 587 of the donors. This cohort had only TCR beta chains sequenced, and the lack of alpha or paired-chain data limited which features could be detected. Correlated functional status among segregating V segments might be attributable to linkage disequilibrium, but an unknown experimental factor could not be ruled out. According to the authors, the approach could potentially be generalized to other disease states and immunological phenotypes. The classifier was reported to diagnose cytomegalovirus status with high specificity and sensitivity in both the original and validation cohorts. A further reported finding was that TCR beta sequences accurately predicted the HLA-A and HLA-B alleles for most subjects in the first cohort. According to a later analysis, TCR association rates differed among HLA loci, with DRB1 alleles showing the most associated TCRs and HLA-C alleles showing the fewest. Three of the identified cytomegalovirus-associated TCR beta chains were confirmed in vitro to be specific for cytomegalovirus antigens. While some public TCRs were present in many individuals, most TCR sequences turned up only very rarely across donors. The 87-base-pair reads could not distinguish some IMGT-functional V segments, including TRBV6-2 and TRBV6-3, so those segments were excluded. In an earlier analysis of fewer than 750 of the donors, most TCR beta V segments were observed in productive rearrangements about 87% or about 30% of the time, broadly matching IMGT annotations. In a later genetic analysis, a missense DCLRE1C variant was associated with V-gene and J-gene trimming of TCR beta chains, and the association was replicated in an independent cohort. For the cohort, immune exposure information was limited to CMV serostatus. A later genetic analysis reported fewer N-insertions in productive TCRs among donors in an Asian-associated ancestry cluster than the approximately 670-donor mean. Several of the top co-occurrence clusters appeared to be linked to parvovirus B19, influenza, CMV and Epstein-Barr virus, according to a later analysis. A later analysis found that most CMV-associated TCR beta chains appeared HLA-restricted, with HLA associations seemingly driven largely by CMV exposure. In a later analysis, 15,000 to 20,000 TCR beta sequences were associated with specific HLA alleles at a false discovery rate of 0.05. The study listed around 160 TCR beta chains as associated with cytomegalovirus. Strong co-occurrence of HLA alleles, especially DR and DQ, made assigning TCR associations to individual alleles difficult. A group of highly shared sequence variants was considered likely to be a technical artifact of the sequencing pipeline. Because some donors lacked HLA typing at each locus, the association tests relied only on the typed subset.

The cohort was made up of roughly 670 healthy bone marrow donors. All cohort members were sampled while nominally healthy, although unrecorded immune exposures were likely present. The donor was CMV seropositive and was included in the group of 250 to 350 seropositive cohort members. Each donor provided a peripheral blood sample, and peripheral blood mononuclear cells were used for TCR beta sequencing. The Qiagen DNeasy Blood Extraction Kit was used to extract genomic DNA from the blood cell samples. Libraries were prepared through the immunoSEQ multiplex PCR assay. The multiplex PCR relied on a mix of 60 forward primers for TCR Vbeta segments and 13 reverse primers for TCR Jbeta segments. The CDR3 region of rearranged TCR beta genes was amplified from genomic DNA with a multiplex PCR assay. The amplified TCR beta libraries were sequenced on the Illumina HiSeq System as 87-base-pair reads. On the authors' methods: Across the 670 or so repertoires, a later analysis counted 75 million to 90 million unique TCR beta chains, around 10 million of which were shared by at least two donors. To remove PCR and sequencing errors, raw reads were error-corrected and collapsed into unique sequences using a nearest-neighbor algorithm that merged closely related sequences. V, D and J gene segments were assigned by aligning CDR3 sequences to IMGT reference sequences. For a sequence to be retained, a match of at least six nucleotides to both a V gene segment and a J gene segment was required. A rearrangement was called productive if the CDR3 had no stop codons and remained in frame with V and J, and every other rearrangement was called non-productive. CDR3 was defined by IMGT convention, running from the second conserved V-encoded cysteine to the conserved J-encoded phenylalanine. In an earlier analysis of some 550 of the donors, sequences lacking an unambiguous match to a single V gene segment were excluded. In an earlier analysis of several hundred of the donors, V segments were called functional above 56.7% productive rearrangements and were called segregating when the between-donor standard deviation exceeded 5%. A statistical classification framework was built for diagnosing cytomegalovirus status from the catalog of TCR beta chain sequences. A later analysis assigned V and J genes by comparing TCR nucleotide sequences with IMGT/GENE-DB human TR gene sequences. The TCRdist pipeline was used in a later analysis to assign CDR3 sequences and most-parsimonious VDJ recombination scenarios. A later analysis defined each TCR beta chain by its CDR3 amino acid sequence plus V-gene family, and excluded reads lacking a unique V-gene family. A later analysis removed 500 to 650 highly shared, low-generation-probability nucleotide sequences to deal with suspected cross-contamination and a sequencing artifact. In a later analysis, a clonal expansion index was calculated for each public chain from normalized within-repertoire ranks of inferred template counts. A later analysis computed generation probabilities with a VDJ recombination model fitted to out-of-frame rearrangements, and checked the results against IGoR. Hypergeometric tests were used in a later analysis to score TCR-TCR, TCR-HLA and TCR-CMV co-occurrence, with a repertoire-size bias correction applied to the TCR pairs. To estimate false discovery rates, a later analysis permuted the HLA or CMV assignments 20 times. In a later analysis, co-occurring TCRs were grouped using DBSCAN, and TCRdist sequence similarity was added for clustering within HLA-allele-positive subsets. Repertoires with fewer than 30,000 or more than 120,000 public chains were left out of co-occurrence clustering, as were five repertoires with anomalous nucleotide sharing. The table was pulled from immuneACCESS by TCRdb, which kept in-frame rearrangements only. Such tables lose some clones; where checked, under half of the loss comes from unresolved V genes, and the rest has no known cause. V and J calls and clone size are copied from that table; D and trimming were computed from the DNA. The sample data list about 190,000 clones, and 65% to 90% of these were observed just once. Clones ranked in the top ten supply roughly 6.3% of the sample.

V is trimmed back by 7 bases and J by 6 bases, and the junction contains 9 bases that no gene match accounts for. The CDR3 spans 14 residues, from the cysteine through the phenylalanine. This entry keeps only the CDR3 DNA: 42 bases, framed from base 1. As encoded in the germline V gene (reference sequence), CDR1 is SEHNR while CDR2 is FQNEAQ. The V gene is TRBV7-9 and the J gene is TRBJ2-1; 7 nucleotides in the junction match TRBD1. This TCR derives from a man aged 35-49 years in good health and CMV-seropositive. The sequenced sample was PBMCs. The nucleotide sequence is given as TGTGCCAGCAAAAAACAGACAGGGATCAATGAGCAGTTCTTC. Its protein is CASKKQTGINEQFF.